Below are 9 T cell receptor beta chains sequenced from a single sample in a study of OX40 agonist ivuxolimab in advanced cancers. TCRdb's table, derived via immunoSEQ multiplex PCR, lists solely in-frame clones and lacks some. This repertoire shows some 15,000 clones, approximately 82% found once; its top ten account for approximately 45%. The sample here was CD4+ or CD8+ T cells sorted from blood, taken in a trial of the OX40 agonist ivuxolimab. The receptors were gathered from an adult with an advanced solid tumor such as melanoma, head and neck, liver or kidney cancer.

This chain joins TRBV9 and TRBJ2-2; D gene ambiguous. The germline V gene has CDR1 SGDLS and CDR2 YYNGEE. Trimming pared 0 bases from V and 6 bases from J, leaving 15 bases between. The CDR3 runs 16 residues. CDR3 sequence (DNA): TGTGCCAGCAGCGTAGCTACGAGACAAAAGCCCGGGGAGCTGTTTTTT. The encoded protein is CASSVATRQKPGELFF.

The chain couples TRBV7-9 to TRBJ2-7, with D unclear. The germline V and J ends were trimmed by 3 bases and 2 bases, with 11 bases remaining between them. CDR3 length: 14 residues. Germline V gene data show CDR1 as SEHNR and CDR2 as FQNEAQ (reference sequence). The CDR3 here is CASSFRQTPYEQYF. The CDR3, as DNA: TGTGCCAGCAGCTTTAGGCAGACACCCTACGAGCAGTACTTC.

This clone was counted between two and nine times. This rearrangement joins TRBV5-5 to TRBJ2-7, with TRBD1 matching over 7 bases. Looked up from germline, CDR1 is SGHKS and CDR2 is YYEKEE (reference sequence). This CDR3 has 14 amino acids. V was clipped by 3 bases and J by 3 bases; unmatched bases: 6. The CDR3 is CASSWTGANYEQYF. The DNA for the CDR3 is TGTGCCAGCAGCTGGACAGGAGCCAACTACGAGCAGTACTTC.

The chain combines TRBV27 with TRBJ1-5; 7 bases agree with TRBD1. CDR3 length equals 14 residues. Germline V gene data show CDR1 as MNHEY and CDR2 as SMNVEV (reference sequence). Trimming at V came to 4 bases and at J to 1 base, leaving 1 base not matched to a gene. The CDR3 DNA follows: TGTGCCAGCAGTTCACAGGGGAGCAATCAGCCCCAGCATTTT. This codes for CASSSQGSNQPQHF.

This clone was observed once. The chain joins TRBV5-5 to TRBJ2-7; TRBD1 is a possible D gene (5 bases). Trimming took 0 bases from V and 3 from J, leaving 7 bases between them. The CDR3 contains 13 residues. CDR1 and CDR2 from the germline V gene are SGHKS and YYEKEE (reference sequence). CDR3 nucleotides: TGTGCCAGCAGCTTGGGCAGGGACTACGAGCAGTACTTC. Residues: CASSLGRDYEQYF.

The gene calls are TRBV27 and TRBJ2-7; D not resolved. The V end lost 0 bases, the J end lost 2 bases, and 8 bases lay between the germline ends. The germline CDR1 and CDR2 sequences are MNHEY and SMNVEV (reference sequence). CDR3 length: 14 residues. CDR3 sequence (DNA): TGTGCCAGCAGTTTATCGGGAACAACCTACGAGCAGTACTTC. Translated: CASSLSGTTYEQYF.

In this sample, this clone turned up a few times. The CDR3 protein is CASKREEETQYF. The CDR3 nucleotides are TGTGCCAGCAAACGGGAGGAGGAGACCCAGTACTTC. The rearrangement links TRBV7-8 to TRBJ2-5; 7 nucleotides agree with TRBD2. CDR1 SGHVS and CDR2 FQNEAQ come from the germline V gene. This CDR3 contains 12 residues. After removal of 7 bases from V and 5 bases from J, the junction contained 4 bases not matched to a gene. The full variable domain, in which reference TRBV7-8 and TRBJ2-5 provide the parts outside the CDR3, is GAGVSQSPRYKVAKRGQDVALRCDPISGHVSLFWYQQALGQGPEFLTYFQNEAQLDKSGLPSDRFFAERPEGSVSTLKIQRTQQEDSAVYLCASKREEETQYFGPGTRLLVL.

To note about this clone: Distinct nucleotide sequences in the sample also encode this CDR3. The chain couples TRBV9 to TRBJ2-2; D remains unclear. CDR1 SGDLS and CDR2 YYNGEE come from the germline V gene. V gave up 2 bases and J gave up 8 bases, with 7 bases separating them. The CDR3 is made up of 12 amino acids. The CDR3 reads CASSVASGELFF. For the CDR3, the DNA is TGTGCCAGCAGCGTGGCTTCGGGGGAGCTGTTTTTT.

CDR3 sequence reads: CAPRNEGGEDDEQFF. The CDR3 DNA reads as TGTGCTCCCCGGAACGAGGGGGGGGAGGACGATGAGCAGTTCTTC. V gene TRBV21-1 combines with J gene TRBJ2-1; whether TRBD2, the table's D call, matches the DNA was not checked. TRBV21-1 is flagged as a pseudogene. The CDR3 spans 15 residues.